A single sample gave rise to the 18 T cell receptor beta chains below, sequenced in a study of Graves' ophthalmopathy and Graves' hyperthyroidism. The authors amplified TCR beta CDR3 regions from RNA transcripts. Investigators did first-round RT-PCR with HTBI primers, then second-round multiplex PCR. TCRdb re-called the multiplex PCR reads with MiXCR, one entry per CDR3 protein. This sample carries 170,000 or so distinct CDR3 sequences, under 45% of them seen once, and the ten largest clones take less than 9.5%. Material for sequencing was peripheral blood. These receptor sequences come from a man aged 25-45 years with Graves' ophthalmopathy.

The rearrangement links TRBV12-3 or TRBV12-4 to TRBJ2-7; TRBD2 matches at 12 bases. V was pared by 9 bases and J by 6 bases, with 9 bases of the junction left unmatched. The CDR3 runs to 14 residues. The CDR3 DNA reads TGTGCCAGTACCCCTAGCGGGAGGGGCTCCGAGCAGTACTTC. Translating it yields CASTPSGRGSEQYF.

This clonotype was found many times. The chain has TRBV19 and TRBJ2-7, with a possible D match to TRBD1 (6 bases). The CDR3 is 16 residues long. Between the trimmed V and J ends, which lost 0 bases and 1 base, there was a span of 13 bases. Germline CDR1 LNHDA, CDR2 SQIVND (reference sequence). The CDR3 loop is CASSIDSQGLSYEQYF. In DNA form, the CDR3 reads TGTGCCAGTAGTATAGATTCGCAGGGGCTATCCTACGAGCAGTACTTC.

V is TRBV12-3 or TRBV12-4 and J is TRBJ2-5, with D hard to call. Trimming stripped 4 bases from V and 2 bases from J, with 8 bases between. This CDR3 is 13 amino acids long. In DNA, the CDR3 is TGTGCCAGCAGTTCCCAGCTACAAGAGACCCAGTACTTC. Translation gives CASSSQLQETQYF.

This clonotype came up many times. J is TRBJ1-5 and V is TRBV4-2; perhaps TRBD1 as D (5 bases). This CDR3 is 17 amino acids long. CDR1 is LGHNA and CDR2 is YNFKEQ in the germline V gene. Trimming cost V 0 bases and J 1 base, with 13 bases left between them. The CDR3 coding sequence is TGTGCCAGCAGCCAAGATGGCCCCGGGGGGAGCAATCAGCCCCAGCATTTT. It is translated as CASSQDGPGGSNQPQHF.

V gene TRBV29-1 combines with J gene TRBJ2-5; D may be TRBD1 (6 bases). The germline CDR1 and CDR2 sequences are SQVTM and ANQGSEA. The V and J ends lost 7 bases and 1 base respectively, with 13 bases between them. CDR3 size: 13 residues. Written as DNA, the CDR3 is TGCAGCGGCCAAGGACAGCTCCAAGAGACCCAGTACTTC. It encodes CSGQGQLQETQYF.

The genes are TRBV9 and TRBJ2-5; D gene unclear. Germline lookup yields CDR1 SGDLS and CDR2 YYNGEE. V dropped 2 bases and J dropped 5 bases, with 7 bases sitting between them. The CDR3 sequence is 12 residues long. CDR3 in amino acids: CASSVGYETQYF. Written as DNA, the CDR3 is TGTGCCAGCAGCGTTGGATACGAGACCCAGTACTTC.

The sample holds many counts of this clonotype. The junction shows a germline mismatch at one end, possibly a read error. J is TRBJ2-5 and V is TRBV12-3 or TRBV12-4; D gene unclear. The CDR3 totals 13 residues. CDR3: CASTSDQQEAQYF. CDR3 sequence (DNA): TGTGCCAGCACCTCGGACCAACAAGAGGCCCAGTACTTC.

This clonotype was found once. The gene calls are TRBV28 and TRBJ2-7; D is unclear. CDR3 length: 13 residues. Germline V gene sequence: CDR1 MDHEN, CDR2 SYDVKM. V lost 7 bases, J lost 3 bases, and 13 bases lay in between. The CDR3 sequence: CASKSYSDYEQYF. The DNA for the CDR3 is TGTGCCAGCAAATCGTACAGCGACTACGAGCAGTACTTC.

There are many counts of this clonotype. CDR3 region: CASSDRLDRDYEQYF. The CDR3 nucleotides read TGTGCCAGCAGCGACAGATTGGACAGGGACTACGAGCAGTACTTC. The chain links TRBV7-9 to TRBJ2-7; 8 bases are shared with TRBD1. Germline V gene sequence: CDR1 SEHNR, CDR2 FQNEAQ (reference sequence). This CDR3 spans 15 amino acids. V shed 5 bases, J shed 3 bases, and the junction held 9 bases outside the gene matches.

The chain carries TRBV27 and TRBJ2-5, with TRBD2 matching 9 bases. This CDR3 contains 15 residues. CDR1 MNHEY and CDR2 SMNVEV come from the germline V gene (reference sequence). After removal of 7 bases from V and 4 bases from J, the junction contained 10 bases not matched to a gene. CDR3 region: CASKNLTSGIETQYF. The CDR3 nucleotides read TGTGCCAGCAAGAACCTGACTAGCGGTATAGAGACCCAGTACTTC.

This clonotype was seen at least ten times. This chain uses TRBV11-2 with TRBJ2-2; TRBD2 aligns across 9 bases. The germline CDR1 and CDR2 sequences are SGHAT and FQNNGV. The ends lost 5 bases at V and 1 base at J; junction bases unmatched: 5. The CDR3 has 16 residues. CDR3 sequence reads: CASSRNSGGNTGELFF. The CDR3 nucleotides are TGTGCCAGCAGCAGGAATAGCGGGGGGAACACCGGGGAGCTGTTTTTT.

Only one count was recorded for this clonotype. The chain has TRBV30 and TRBJ2-5; TRBD1 agrees at 9 bases. The junction had 4 bases not matched to a gene; V was cut back by 5 bases and J by 3 bases. The CDR3 is made up of 13 amino acids. CDR1 is GTSNPN, CDR2 SVGIG, per germline (reference sequence). The CDR3 reads CAWEDRGKETQYF. The DNA of the CDR3 is TGTGCCTGGGAGGACAGGGGTAAAGAGACCCAGTACTTC. The full variable domain, in which reference TRBV30 and TRBJ2-5 provide the parts outside the CDR3, is SQTIHQWPATLVQPVGSPLSLECTVEGTSNPNLYWYRQAAGRGLQLLFYSVGIGQISSEVPQNLSASRPQDRQFILSSKKLLLSDSGFYLCAWEDRGKETQYFGPGTRLLVL.

In this sample, this clonotype turned up a few times. The chain joins TRBV15 to TRBJ2-5; 9 nucleotides line up with TRBD1. The DNA end is a closer match to TRBJ2-4, so the J assignment may be wrong. The CDR3 covers 14 residues. Germline V lookup: CDR1 LNHNV, CDR2 YYDKDF (reference sequence). The CDR3 reads CATSGGTGGSIQYF. CDR3 coding DNA: TGTGCCACCAGCGGGGGTACAGGGGGCAGCATTCAGTACTTC.

This clonotype was seen at least ten times. The chain links TRBV28 to TRBJ1-1; D is undetermined. This CDR3 is 12 amino acids long. V lost 7 bases and J 4 bases, leaving 10 bases between the germline ends. Germline lookup yields CDR1 MDHEN and CDR2 SYDVKM. The CDR3 reads CASTEWGTEAFF. In DNA, the CDR3 is TGTGCCAGCACGGAATGGGGCACTGAAGCTTTCTTT.

This clonotype was seen a few times. The chain links TRBV20-1 to TRBJ2-5, with 16 bases identical to TRBD2. Germline assignment: CDR1 DFQATT and CDR2 SNEGSKA (reference sequence). CDR3 size: 16 residues. Trimming took 1 base from V and 5 from J; bases not matched to a gene: 4. The CDR3 DNA reads as TGCAGTGCTAGAGCCGGGACTAGCGGGGGGGGTGAGACCCAGTACTTC. Protein: CSARAGTSGGGETQYF.

This clonotype was recorded many times. This chain connects TRBV5-5 to TRBJ1-1; 9 positions match TRBD1. From germline, CDR1 is SGHKS and CDR2 YYEKEE (reference sequence). The CDR3 has 17 residues. Trimming removed 0 bases from V and 4 bases from J; junction bases left unmatched: 10. CDR3 sequence: CASSLGQGVRLGTEAFF. Here the CDR3 DNA reads TGTGCCAGCAGCTTGGGACAGGGGGTCCGTCTTGGCACTGAAGCTTTCTTT. The entire variable domain, with the rest obtained from reference TRBV5-5 and TRBJ1-1, is as follows: DAGVTQSPTHLIKTRGQQVTLRCSPISGHKSVSWYQQVLGQGPQFIFQYYEKEERGRGNFPDRFSARQFPNYSSELNVNALLLGDSALYLCASSLGQGVRLGTEAFFGQGTRLTVV.

This clonotype was detected only a few times. This rearrangement joins TRBV12-3 or TRBV12-4 to TRBJ2-7; TRBD1 aligns across 9 bases. J lost 6 bases, V lost 6 bases, and 6 bases had no gene match. The CDR3 has 13 residues. The CDR3 is CASSRDRVSEQYF. The DNA of the CDR3 is TGTGCCAGCAGCCGGGACAGGGTTAGCGAGCAGTACTTC.

The J gene is TRBJ2-2, the V gene TRBV9; D may match TRBD1 or TRBD2 (5 bases each). Trimming took off 0 bases at V and 2 bases at J, with 8 bases between the two ends. The CDR3 totals 15 residues. The germline V gene encodes CDR1 SGDLS and CDR2 YYNGEE. In DNA, the CDR3 is TGTGCCAGCAGCGTAGGGGGGAGTAACACCGGGGAGCTGTTTTTT. Its protein product is CASSVGGSNTGELFF.